The rows below give T cell receptor beta chains drawn from one sample of a study of T cells after yellow fever vaccination. TCRdb reanalysed the 5' RACE reads using MiXCR and keeps one entry per CDR3 protein. The sample yields 45,000 to 65,000 distinct CDR3 sequences, approximately 7% seen once. The source was CD8+ T cells not binding an NS4B(214-222) dextramer, sorted from PBMCs, collected roughly 45 days after the first yellow fever vaccination. The receptors were gathered from a man aged 18 to 30 who received the YFV17D yellow fever vaccine. CDR3s include the opening cysteine and the closing phenylalanine or tryptophan. The D gene is left open where the match is weak. The size field is filled for only some rows; it gives once, few, many or a size class.

size,J,D,V,CDR3,DNA
many,TRBJ1-4,TRBD1,TRBV3-1,CASSQVNRGPLDEKLFF,TGTGCCAGCAGCCAAGTGAACAGGGGGCCCTTGGATGAAAAACTGTTTTTT
many,TRBJ2-1,.,TRBV27,CASSERTVSSYNEQFF,TGTGCCAGCAGTGAGCGGACAGTGAGCTCCTACAATGAGCAGTTCTTC
.,TRBJ1-4,.,TRBV7-9,CASTPDSLNEKLFF,TGTGCCAGCACCCCGGACAGCCTAAATGAAAAACTGTTTTTT
few,TRBJ2-7,TRBD1,TRBV5-1,CASSFGTGAFEQYF,TGCGCCAGCAGCTTCGGGACAGGGGCCTTCGAGCAGTACTTC
few,TRBJ2-4,TRBD2,TRBV11-2,CASSEDLGLAAQAKNIQYF,TGTGCCAGCAGTGAGGACTTGGGACTAGCGGCACAAGCCAAAAACATTCAGTACTTC
many,TRBJ2-2,TRBD2,TRBV20-1,CSARPRLAVNTGELFF,TGCAGTGCTAGGCCGAGACTAGCGGTTAACACCGGGGAGCTGTTTTTT
many,TRBJ1-1,.,TRBV5-1,CASSPTRLHMGNTEAFF,TGCGCCAGCAGCCCCACGCGCTTGCATATGGGGAACACTGAAGCTTTCTTT
many,TRBJ2-5,.,TRBV4-3,CASSQVLAAETQYF,TGCGCCAGCAGCCAAGTTTTAGCGGCCGAGACCCAGTACTTC
.,TRBJ2-3,TRBD1,TRBV4-1,CASSQWDRGFSDTQYF,TGCGCCAGCAGCCAATGGGACAGGGGGTTTTCAGATACGCAGTATTTT
few,TRBJ2-3,TRBD2,TRBV7-8,CASSFFGGGSTDTQYF,TGTGCCAGCAGCTTTTTTGGCGGGGGATCCACAGATACGCAGTATTTT
many,TRBJ1-5,.,TRBV4-1,CASSQEFAAAGNQPQHF,TGCGCCAGCAGCCAAGAATTCGCAGCCGCAGGCAATCAGCCCCAGCATTTT
few,TRBJ1-3,.,TRBV6-1,CASSNGPPSSGNTIYF,TGTGCCAGCAGTAATGGGCCTCCTAGCTCTGGAAACACCATATATTTT
few,TRBJ1-2,.,TRBV5-5,CATDVSPDGYYGYTF,TGTGCCACCGACGTGAGCCCGGACGGTTACTATGGCTACACCTTC
.,TRBJ2-2,.,TRBV19,CASSTWGYLVSGELFF,TGTGCCAGTAGTACCTGGGGGTATTTAGTCTCCGGGGAGCTGTTTTTT
many,TRBJ2-1,TRBD2,TRBV4-1,CASSPTSGYNEQFF,TGCGCCAGCAGCCCGACTAGCGGCTACAATGAGCAGTTCTTC